The following is a T cell receptor beta chain sequence with its context. Its specificity is not known. Other nucleotide sequences in the sample specify the same CDR3. Germline CDR1 is SGHRS and CDR2 is YFSETQ. The CDR3 is 15 residues long. J gave up 1 base and V 4 bases, and 6 bases lay outside the gene matches. Primers for the PCR totalled 60 Vbeta and 13 Jbeta. The assay was immunoSEQ multiplex PCR, and TCRdb's table has in-frame clones only and misses some. The table includes some 130,000 clones, approximately 80% detected once. The data derive from a study of cytomegalovirus exposure and HLA in healthy donors. Study-wide points: Some TCR beta chains (more than 150 of them) were listed as cytomegalovirus-associated.

This TCR was recovered from a male donor in good health and CMV-seronegative. Sequenced: PBMCs. The genes are TRBV5-1 and TRBJ1-1; 8 positions match TRBD1. The CDR3 DNA reads TGCGCCAGCAGCCTCGGACAGGGTGCGAACACTGAAGCTTTCTTT. Translating gives CASSLGQGANTEAFF. Variable domain in full (rest from reference TRBV5-1 and TRBJ1-1): KAGVTQTPRYLIKTRGQQVTLSCSPISGHRSVSWYQQTPGQGLQFLFEYFSETQRNKGNFPGRFSGRQFSNSRSEMNVSTLELGDSALYLCASSLGQGANTEAFFGQGTRLTVV.